These 27 T cell receptor beta chains originate from one sample sequenced in a study of early stage breast cancer tumors. TCRdb's copy holds only in-frame clones and misses some; the assay was immunoSEQ multiplex PCR. The data hold roughly 30,000 clones, with around 53% observed a single time. The sequencing input was breast tumor tissue. The receptors derive from a person aged 50-59 years with breast cancer.

This clone was seen a few times. The chain carries TRBV6-5 and TRBJ2-2; the D is unclear. The V end was cut by 7 bases, the J end by 4 bases, with 13 bases between. The germline V gene has CDR1 MNHEY and CDR2 SVGAGI. This CDR3 has 14 residues. In DNA form, the CDR3 reads TGTGCCAGCACTAATACAAGGGTCACCGGGGAGCTGTTTTTT. Encoded protein: CASTNTRVTGELFF.

The chain couples TRBV5-1 to TRBJ2-5, with 10 bases lining up with TRBD2. J lost 4 bases, V lost 2 bases, and 11 bases had no gene match. Germline V gene lookup returns CDR1 SGHRS and CDR2 YFSETQ. The CDR3 extends over 17 amino acids. For the CDR3, the DNA is TGCGCCAGCAGCTTCCTAGCGGGAGCGACGCCCCTAGAGACCCAGTACTTC. Its protein is CASSFLAGATPLETQYF.

The chain uses TRBV2 and TRBJ2-7; D might be TRBD2 (6 bases). V shed 7 bases and J shed 4 bases, with 11 bases lying between them. Germline assignment: CDR1 SNHLY and CDR2 FYNNEI. This CDR3 has 12 residues. The DNA for the CDR3 is TGTGCCAGCACCTCGACTAGGTACGAGCAGTACTTC. Its translation: CASTSTRYEQYF.

V is TRBV6-1 and J is TRBJ2-1; the D gene is possibly TRBD1 (7 bases). Per germline, CDR1 MNHNS and CDR2 SASEGT. The length of the CDR3 is 14 residues. V lost 6 bases and J lost 2, with 11 bases in between. The CDR3 DNA follows: TGTGCCAGCAGCCCCAGGGGGGCCTACAATGAGCAGTTCTTC. This codes for CASSPRGAYNEQFF.

Judged by abundance, this clone is medium-sized. The chain joins TRBV6-1 to TRBJ1-5, with unresolved D. This CDR3 has 13 residues. The V gene's germline CDR1 is MNHNS and CDR2 SASEGT. V lost 7 bases and J lost 3, with 10 bases in between. The CDR3: CASTLGLNQPQHF. In nucleotides, the CDR3 is TGTGCCAGCACGTTAGGCCTCAATCAGCCCCAGCATTTT.

V gene TRBV5-1 combines with J gene TRBJ2-3; 10 nucleotides align to TRBD2. Germline V gene data show CDR1 as SGHRS and CDR2 as YFSETQ. V shed 4 bases and J 4 bases; nucleotides not matched to a gene: 9. There are 16 residues in the CDR3. As DNA, the CDR3 is TGCGCCAGCAGCCAAGCCCTAGCGGGAGCAGCAGATACGCAGTATTTT. Protein product: CASSQALAGAADTQYF.

The V gene is TRBV5-5, the J gene TRBJ1-1; D not resolved. The length of the CDR3 is 14 residues. V was trimmed by 0 bases and J by 0 bases, leaving 6 bases between them. Germline values: CDR1 SGHKS, CDR2 YYEKEE (reference sequence). DNA for the CDR3: TGTGCCAGCAGCTTGGAGCAGATGAACACTGAAGCTTTCTTT. Translating it yields CASSLEQMNTEAFF.

The V gene is TRBV28, the J gene TRBJ1-5; D may be TRBD1 (5 bases). CDR3 length: 15 amino acids. The germline V gene encodes CDR1 MDHEN and CDR2 SYDVKM. Trimming shortened V by 3 bases and J by 6 bases, and 15 bases separated the two germline ends. The DNA of the CDR3 is TGTGCCAGCAGTTTTAATGTCAGGGTCGGTCAGCCCCAGCATTTT. It is translated as CASSFNVRVGQPQHF.

The chain recombines TRBV7-2 with TRBJ1-1; D uncertain. Trimming left V 1 base short and J 1 base short, with 7 bases between. This CDR3 is 14 amino acids long. The V gene's germline CDR1 is SGHTA and CDR2 FQGNSA. CDR3 sequence reads: CASSLVATNTEAFF. The DNA of the CDR3 is TGTGCCAGCAGCTTAGTTGCTACGAACACTGAAGCTTTCTTT.

The rearrangement uses TRBV4-1 and TRBJ1-1; no clear D gene. CDR1 is MGHRA, CDR2 YSYEKL, per germline. The CDR3 totals 14 residues. Trimming stripped 2 bases from V and 4 bases from J, with 11 bases between. The CDR3 sequence is CASSQTSLGTEAFF. The CDR3, as DNA: TGCGCCAGCAGCCAAACAAGCTTGGGCACTGAAGCTTTCTTT.

V is TRBV30 and J is TRBJ2-3; D is undetermined. The germline CDR1 and CDR2 sequences are GTSNPN and SVGIG (reference sequence). CDR3 length: 13 amino acids. The V and J ends lost 1 base and 2 bases respectively, with 7 bases between them. As DNA, the CDR3 is TGTGCCTGGAGTGCAAGGACCACAGATACGCAGTATTTT. The encoded protein is CAWSARTTDTQYF.

The chain links TRBV21-1 to TRBJ2-3; the table names TRBD1, a call not compared with the DNA. TRBV21-1 is a documented pseudogene. The CDR3 length is 13 residues. The CDR3 loop reads CASSNMATDTQYF. In DNA, the CDR3 is TGTGCCAGCAGCAACATGGCCACAGATACGCAGTATTTT.

The chain combines TRBV19 with TRBJ2-7; D is possibly TRBD2 (5 bases). CDR3 length: 14 residues. Trimming stripped 3 bases from V and 0 bases from J, with 9 bases between. The germline V gene has CDR1 LNHDA and CDR2 SQIVND (reference sequence). The CDR3 DNA reads TGTGCCAGTAGTATGTCGGGGAGCTCCTACGAGCAGTACTTC. It encodes CASSMSGSSYEQYF. Full variable domain (rest looked up from reference TRBV19 and TRBJ2-7): DGGITQSPKYLFRKEGQNVTLSCEQNLNHDAMYWYRQDPGQGLRLIYYSQIVNDFQKGDIAEGYSVSREKKESFPLTVTSAQKNPTAFYLCASSMSGSSYEQYFGPGTRLTVT.

The rearrangement joins TRBV25-1 to TRBJ1-3; D is undetermined. The CDR3 contains 15 residues. The V and J ends lost 3 bases and 4 bases respectively, with 13 bases between them. Germline loops: CDR1 MGHDK, CDR2 SYGVNS. The CDR3 DNA follows: TGTGCCAGCAGTGACCGGACTCTGGGGGGAAACACCATATATTTT. Protein sequence: CASSDRTLGGNTIYF.

This clone qualifies as medium-sized. V usage is TRBV19 and J usage is TRBJ1-2, with D unresolved. The V and J ends lost 6 bases and 4 bases respectively, with 15 bases between them. CDR1 LNHDA and CDR2 SQIVND come from the germline V gene (reference sequence). The CDR3 loop spans 14 amino acids. The CDR3 sequence: CASSKDGPIYGYTF. CDR3 sequence (DNA): TGTGCCAGTAGCAAGGACGGCCCTATCTATGGCTACACCTTC.

This chain links TRBV7-3 with TRBJ2-5; TRBD2 agrees at 11 bases. Germline V gene sequence: CDR1 SGHTA, CDR2 FQGTGA. With V trimmed by 4 bases and J by 0 bases, 4 bases remained unmatched. The CDR3 has 16 residues. The DNA for the CDR3 is TGTGCCAGCAGCTCAACTAGCGGGGGTAACCAAGAGACCCAGTACTTC. Amino acid sequence: CASSSTSGGNQETQYF. The full variable domain, in which reference TRBV7-3 and TRBJ2-5 provide the parts outside the CDR3, is GAGVSQTPSNKVTEKGKYVELRCDPISGHTALYWYRQSLGQGPEFLIYFQGTGAADDSGLPNDRFFAVRPEGSVSTLKIQRTERGDSAVYLCASSSTSGGNQETQYFGPGTRLLVL.

This clone has just one count. The chain is built from TRBV7-9 and TRBJ2-7; D remains unclear. Germline-derived CDR1 and CDR2 are SEHNR and FQNEAQ (reference sequence). There are 17 residues in the CDR3. The V end lost 3 bases, the J end lost 0 bases, and 18 bases lay between the germline ends. The CDR3 region is CASSFLPDETFSYEQYF. The CDR3 DNA reads as TGTGCCAGCAGCTTTCTCCCGGACGAAACTTTCTCCTACGAGCAGTACTTC.

The chain couples TRBV9 to TRBJ1-1; D remains ambiguous. Between the trimmed V and J ends, which lost 2 bases and 7 bases, there was a span of 12 bases. Germline lookup yields CDR1 SGDLS and CDR2 YYNGEE. This CDR3 is 13 amino acids long. CDR3 DNA: TGTGCCAGCAGCGTGAAGGGAAACGATGAAGCTTTCTTT. Translating it yields CASSVKGNDEAFF.

This chain uses TRBV19 with TRBJ2-3; TRBD2 matches at 10 bases. This CDR3 has 17 amino acids. Germline V gene sequence: CDR1 LNHDA, CDR2 SQIVND (reference sequence). V gave up 3 bases and J gave up 0 bases; unmatched junction bases: 6. The CDR3 reads CASSISGRPTSTDTQYF. The CDR3 DNA reads as TGTGCCAGTAGTATTAGCGGGAGGCCCACAAGCACAGATACGCAGTATTTT. The full variable domain, with the rest looked up from reference TRBV19 and TRBJ2-3, is DGGITQSPKYLFRKEGQNVTLSCEQNLNHDAMYWYRQDPGQGLRLIYYSQIVNDFQKGDIAEGYSVSREKKESFPLTVTSAQKNPTAFYLCASSISGRPTSTDTQYFGPGTRLTVL.

This clone came up a few times. The chain recombines TRBV11-2 with TRBJ2-3; no firm D call. From germline, CDR1 is SGHAT and CDR2 FQNNGV. The V end lost 5 bases, the J end lost 10 bases, and 16 bases lay between the germline ends. This CDR3 has 13 amino acids. CDR3 coding DNA: TGTGCCAGCAGCCCTCTTAGGATTGGGGCGCAGTATTTT. Its protein product is CASSPLRIGAQYF.

The rearrangement joins TRBV29-1 to TRBJ1-5; unclear D gene. The CDR3 is 15 residues long. V gave up 5 bases and J gave up 2 bases, with 16 bases separating them. Germline V lookup: CDR1 SQVTM, CDR2 ANQGSEA. The CDR3: CSVLTEAGRNQPQHF. CDR3 DNA: TGCAGCGTTCTAACAGAGGCAGGCCGCAATCAGCCCCAGCATTTT.

This clone is termed medium-sized. V gene TRBV5-6 combines with J gene TRBJ1-4; possible D gene TRBD1, 5 bases. Germline CDR1 reads SGHDT; CDR2 reads YYEEEE. The CDR3 loop spans 15 amino acids. V lost 3 bases and J lost 2, with 11 bases in between. CDR3 DNA: TGTGCCAGCAGCTCCTCAGGGCGTACTAATGAAAAACTGTTTTTT. Its translation is CASSSSGRTNEKLFF.

The genes are TRBV27 and TRBJ2-1; 8 nucleotides match TRBD2. The V segment lost 3 bases and the J segment 5 bases; nucleotides outside the gene matches: 3. CDR1 MNHEY and CDR2 SMNVEV come from the germline V gene (reference sequence). This CDR3 is built from 14 residues. The CDR3 sequence is CASSLLLADNEQFF. CDR3 nucleotide sequence: TGTGCCAGCAGTTTGTTACTAGCGGACAATGAGCAGTTCTTC.

The chain carries TRBV23-1 and TRBJ1-1; 7 nucleotides line up with TRBD1. TRBV23-1 belongs to the ORF category, with a function that is uncertain. Germline trimming cut 4 bases from V and 5 bases from J; bases unmatched to any gene: 13. CDR3 length: 16 amino acids. This CDR3 reads CASSPRDRALGTEAFF. CDR3 nucleotide sequence: TGCGCCAGCAGTCCGCGAGACAGGGCCCTTGGGACTGAAGCTTTCTTT.

The chain is built from TRBV19 and TRBJ1-1, with D perhaps matching TRBD1 (5 bases). Trimming took 0 bases from V and 0 from J, leaving 20 bases between them. Germline V gene sequence: CDR1 LNHDA, CDR2 SQIVND (reference sequence). The CDR3 runs to 19 residues. The DNA for the CDR3 is TGTGCCAGTAGTATAGATTTCGGGGGGTGGGGACCCATGAACACTGAAGCTTTCTTT. This gives the protein CASSIDFGGWGPMNTEAFF.

The sample holds a few counts of this clone. This chain links TRBV7-2 with TRBJ2-3, with D perhaps matching TRBD1 (5 bases). The germline V gene encodes CDR1 SGHTA and CDR2 FQGNSA. Trimming took 1 base from V and 1 from J, leaving 9 bases between them. This CDR3 comprises 15 residues. The CDR3 DNA sequence: TGTGCCAGCAGCTTAGGACTGACAGGCACAGATACGCAGTATTTT. Protein: CASSLGLTGTDTQYF.

This chain uses TRBV27 with TRBJ2-3; possible D gene TRBD1, 5 bases. The CDR3 is 15 residues long. V was shortened by 6 bases and J by 4 bases, with 17 bases between the two germline ends. In germline, CDR1 is MNHEY, CDR2 SMNVEV (reference sequence). The DNA for the CDR3 is TGTGCCAGCAGACTTCCAGACAGCTTTCCAGATACGCAGTATTTT. This gives the protein CASRLPDSFPDTQYF.